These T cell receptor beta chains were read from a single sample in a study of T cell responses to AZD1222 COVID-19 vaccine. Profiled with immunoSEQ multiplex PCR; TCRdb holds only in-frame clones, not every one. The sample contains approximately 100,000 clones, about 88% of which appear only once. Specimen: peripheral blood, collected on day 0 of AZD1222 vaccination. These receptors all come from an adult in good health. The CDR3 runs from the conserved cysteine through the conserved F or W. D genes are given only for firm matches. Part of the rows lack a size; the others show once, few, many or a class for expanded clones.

CDR3aa: CASSGPGGNQPQHF
CDR3nt: TGTGCCAGCAGTGGACCAGGGGGGAATCAGCCCCAGCATTTT
v_gene: TRBV25-1
d_gene: TRBD1
abundance: NA
j_gene: TRBJ1-5

CDR3aa: CASSLGGASTDTQYF
CDR3nt: TGCGCCAGCAGCTTGGGAGGGGCTAGCACAGATACGCAGTATTTT
v_gene: TRBV5-1
d_gene: NA
abundance: NA
j_gene: TRBJ2-3

CDR3aa: CASKTGGVTEAFF
CDR3nt: TGTGCCAGCAAAACAGGGGGAGTCACTGAAGCTTTCTTT
v_gene: TRBV12-3/TRBV12-4
d_gene: TRBD1
abundance: NA
j_gene: TRBJ1-1

CDR3aa: CASSPQGSDTEAFF
CDR3nt: TGTGCCAGCAGCCCACAGGGTAGTGACACTGAAGCTTTCTTT
v_gene: TRBV7-3
d_gene: NA
abundance: few
j_gene: TRBJ1-1

CDR3aa: CASSYSTVGEKLFF
CDR3nt: TGTGCCAGCAGTTACTCTACAGTAGGCGAAAAACTGTTTTTT
v_gene: TRBV6-5
d_gene: NA
abundance: NA
j_gene: TRBJ1-4

CDR3aa: CASSQVPGQLNSPLHF
CDR3nt: TGTGCCAGCAGCCAGGTCCCGGGACAGCTTAATTCACCCCTCCACTTT
v_gene: TRBV4-2
d_gene: TRBD1
abundance: NA
j_gene: TRBJ1-6

CDR3aa: CASSKQSSGANVLTF
CDR3nt: TGTGCCAGCAGTAAACAGAGCTCTGGGGCCAACGTCCTGACTTTC
v_gene: TRBV6-5
d_gene: NA
abundance: NA
j_gene: TRBJ2-6

CDR3aa: CASKPGQGNNEQFF
CDR3nt: TGTGCCAGCAAACCGGGACAGGGGAACAATGAGCAGTTCTTC
v_gene: TRBV6-5
d_gene: TRBD1
abundance: NA
j_gene: TRBJ2-1

CDR3aa: CASSLGQNYGYTF
CDR3nt: TGCGCCAGCAGCTTGGGACAGAACTATGGCTACACCTTC
v_gene: TRBV5-1
d_gene: NA
abundance: NA
j_gene: TRBJ1-2

CDR3aa: CASSQGGTTYEQYF
CDR3nt: TGTGCCAGCAGCCAAGGTGGGACGACCTACGAGCAGTACTTC
v_gene: TRBV4-2
d_gene: NA
abundance: NA
j_gene: TRBJ2-7

CDR3aa: CASGGRGQGPSNYGYTF
CDR3nt: TGTGCCAGCGGGGGACGGGGACAAGGGCCTTCTAACTATGGCTACACCTTC
v_gene: TRBV2
d_gene: NA
abundance: NA
j_gene: TRBJ1-2

CDR3aa: CASSPGTSRFNEQFF
CDR3nt: TGTGCCAGCAGTCCCGGGACTAGCAGGTTCAATGAGCAGTTCTTC
v_gene: TRBV6-5
d_gene: TRBD2
abundance: NA
j_gene: TRBJ2-1

CDR3aa: CASSQEGGDTQYF
CDR3nt: TGCGCCAGCAGCCAAGAAGGGGGGGATACGCAGTATTTT
v_gene: TRBV4-3
d_gene: NA
abundance: NA
j_gene: TRBJ2-3

CDR3aa: CASSFTQGGEQFF
CDR3nt: TGTGCCAGCAGCTTCACACAGGGAGGGGAGCAGTTCTTC
v_gene: TRBV3-1/TRBV3-2
d_gene: NA
abundance: once
j_gene: TRBJ2-1

CDR3aa: CASSLVGGFNYGYTF
CDR3nt: TGTGCCAGCAGCTTGGTCGGGGGCTTTAACTATGGCTACACCTTC
v_gene: TRBV5-6
d_gene: NA
abundance: once
j_gene: TRBJ1-2

CDR3aa: CASSLSQGPISGNTIYF
CDR3nt: TGCGCCAGCAGCTTATCACAGGGGCCGATCTCTGGAAACACCATATATTTT
v_gene: TRBV5-1
d_gene: TRBD1
abundance: NA
j_gene: TRBJ1-3

CDR3aa: CASSEGWGGLGNQPQHF
CDR3nt: TGTGCCAGCAGTGAAGGTTGGGGGGGATTGGGGAATCAGCCCCAGCATTTT
v_gene: TRBV2
d_gene: NA
abundance: NA
j_gene: TRBJ1-5

CDR3aa: CARGQGAAGTEAFF
CDR3nt: TGTGCCAGGGGGCAGGGGGCGGCGGGGACTGAAGCTTTCTTT
v_gene: TRBV24-1
d_gene: TRBD1
abundance: NA
j_gene: TRBJ1-1

CDR3aa: CASSLGSRATHGTQYF
CDR3nt: TGTGCCAGCAGTTTAGGAAGCAGGGCCACCCATGGGACCCAGTACTTC
v_gene: TRBV28
d_gene: NA
abundance: NA
j_gene: TRBJ2-5

CDR3aa: CASSGRRTSGSSLSTDTQYF
CDR3nt: TGTGCCAGCAGTGGGCGCAGGACTAGCGGGAGTAGCCTTAGCACAGATACGCAGTATTTT
v_gene: TRBV6-1
d_gene: TRBD2
abundance: NA
j_gene: TRBJ2-3

CDR3aa: CARTGQPPPGDQPQHF
CDR3nt: TGTGCCAGAACGGGGCAGCCGCCCCCGGGAGATCAGCCCCAGCATTTT
v_gene: TRBV11-2
d_gene: NA
abundance: once
j_gene: TRBJ1-5

CDR3aa: CASSPGLASYNEQFF
CDR3nt: TGTGCCAGCAGCCCGGGACTAGCGTCCTACAATGAGCAGTTCTTC
v_gene: TRBV7-8
d_gene: TRBD2
abundance: NA
j_gene: TRBJ2-1

CDR3aa: CASSYSQGRAFF
CDR3nt: TGTGCCAGCAGTTACTCGCAGGGAAGAGCTTTCTTT
v_gene: TRBV6-5
d_gene: NA
abundance: few
j_gene: TRBJ1-1

CDR3aa: CASSRGDWETQYF
CDR3nt: TGTGCCAGCTCACGAGGGGATTGGGAGACCCAGTACTTC
v_gene: TRBV18
d_gene: NA
abundance: NA
j_gene: TRBJ2-5

CDR3aa: CASSTGPLGTEAFF
CDR3nt: TGTGCCAGTAGCACGGGGCCCCTGGGTACTGAAGCTTTCTTT
v_gene: TRBV19
d_gene: NA
abundance: NA
j_gene: TRBJ1-1

CDR3aa: CASSYTHGEQFF
CDR3nt: TGTGCCAGCAGTTACACACACGGGGAGCAGTTCTTC
v_gene: TRBV6-5
d_gene: NA
abundance: NA
j_gene: TRBJ2-1

CDR3aa: CASSASGNRGNEKLFF
CDR3nt: TGCGCCAGCAGCGCCTCAGGGAATCGGGGAAATGAAAAACTGTTTTTT
v_gene: TRBV5-1
d_gene: NA
abundance: NA
j_gene: TRBJ1-4

CDR3aa: CASSVGGDSSYNEQFF
CDR3nt: TGTGCCAGCAGCGTAGGCGGGGACTCCTCCTACAATGAGCAGTTCTTC
v_gene: TRBV9
d_gene: NA
abundance: NA
j_gene: TRBJ2-1

CDR3aa: CASSFGVGETQYF
CDR3nt: TGTGCCAGCAGCTTCGGGGTCGGAGAGACCCAGTACTTC
v_gene: TRBV11-2
d_gene: NA
abundance: NA
j_gene: TRBJ2-5

CDR3aa: CASSPRQGRTDTQYF
CDR3nt: TGTGCCAGCTCACCACGGCAGGGACGCACAGATACGCAGTATTTT
v_gene: TRBV18
d_gene: NA
abundance: NA
j_gene: TRBJ2-3

CDR3aa: CSASGHRGYNSPLHF
CDR3nt: TGCAGTGCTAGTGGGCACAGGGGATATAATTCACCCCTCCACTTT
v_gene: TRBV20-1
d_gene: TRBD1
abundance: NA
j_gene: TRBJ1-6

CDR3aa: CAWSPTLPGTGGLLRGYTF
CDR3nt: TGTGCCTGGAGTCCAACTTTACCCGGGACAGGGGGCCTTTTGCGGGGCTACACCTTC
v_gene: TRBV30
d_gene: TRBD1
abundance: NA
j_gene: TRBJ1-2

CDR3aa: CASSVAYEQYF
CDR3nt: TGTGCCAGCAGCGTAGCCTACGAGCAGTACTTC
v_gene: TRBV5-5
d_gene: NA
abundance: NA
j_gene: TRBJ2-7

CDR3aa: CASSRQGSLDTQYF
CDR3nt: TGTGCCAGCAGCAGACAGGGTTCATTGGATACGCAGTATTTT
v_gene: TRBV25-1
d_gene: TRBD1
abundance: NA
j_gene: TRBJ2-3

CDR3aa: CASSPRDFLNYGYTF
CDR3nt: TGTGCCAGCAGCCCCCGGGACTTCTTAAACTATGGCTACACCTTC
v_gene: TRBV9
d_gene: NA
abundance: NA
j_gene: TRBJ1-2

CDR3aa: CAWSARGSDGYTF
CDR3nt: TGTGCCTGGAGTGCTCGGGGATCGGATGGCTACACCTTC
v_gene: TRBV30
d_gene: NA
abundance: NA
j_gene: TRBJ1-2

CDR3aa: CASSLHGNTIYF
CDR3nt: TGTGCCAGCAGTTTACACGGAAACACCATATATTTT
v_gene: TRBV12-3/TRBV12-4
d_gene: NA
abundance: NA
j_gene: TRBJ1-3

CDR3aa: CASSLGRGGYTF
CDR3nt: TGTGCCAGCAGCTTGGGGCGGGGTGGCTACACCTTC
v_gene: TRBV5-6
d_gene: NA
abundance: NA
j_gene: TRBJ1-2

CDR3aa: CASSQDPNTLSGNTIYF
CDR3nt: TGCGCCAGCAGCCAAGACCCCAACACTCTCTCTGGAAACACCATATATTTT
v_gene: TRBV4-3
d_gene: NA
abundance: NA
j_gene: TRBJ1-3

CDR3aa: CASSFNQGLGQPQHF
CDR3nt: TGTGCCAGCAGTTTCAACCAGGGGTTGGGGCAGCCCCAGCATTTT
v_gene: TRBV6-5
d_gene: NA
abundance: NA
j_gene: TRBJ1-5

CDR3aa: CASSLRGRVASQPQHF
CDR3nt: TGTGCCAGCAGCTTAAGAGGCAGGGTCGCTTCTCAGCCCCAGCATTTT
v_gene: TRBV7-2
d_gene: NA
abundance: few
j_gene: TRBJ1-5

CDR3aa: CASSPPGQGLQPQHF
CDR3nt: TGTGCCAGCAGTCCACCAGGACAGGGACTTCAGCCCCAGCATTTT
v_gene: TRBV28
d_gene: TRBD1
abundance: NA
j_gene: TRBJ1-5

CDR3aa: CASSLEKGPGYEQYF
CDR3nt: TGTGCCAGCAGCTTAGAGAAGGGGCCAGGTTACGAGCAGTACTTC
v_gene: TRBV7-2
d_gene: NA
abundance: few
j_gene: TRBJ2-7

CDR3aa: CSAAIAEEQYF
CDR3nt: TGCAGTGCTGCCATAGCGGAGGAGCAGTACTTC
v_gene: TRBV20-1
d_gene: NA
abundance: few
j_gene: TRBJ2-7

CDR3aa: CASSPRATGTEAFF
CDR3nt: TGTGCCAGCAGTCCCAGGGCAACTGGAACTGAAGCTTTCTTT
v_gene: TRBV27
d_gene: NA
abundance: NA
j_gene: TRBJ1-1

CDR3aa: CASSRGLYEQYF
CDR3nt: TGTGCCAGCAGCCGGGGCCTCTACGAGCAGTACTTC
v_gene: TRBV11-3
d_gene: NA
abundance: NA
j_gene: TRBJ2-7

CDR3aa: CASSFHRVEDEKLFF
CDR3nt: TGTGCCAGCTCATTTCACAGGGTCGAGGATGAAAAACTGTTTTTT
v_gene: TRBV18
d_gene: NA
abundance: NA
j_gene: TRBJ1-4

CDR3aa: CASCRPEGRGSYEQYF
CDR3nt: TGTGCCAGCTGCCGACCCGAGGGGAGGGGGTCCTACGAGCAGTACTTC
v_gene: TRBV5-4
d_gene: NA
abundance: NA
j_gene: TRBJ2-7

CDR3aa: CASSEGGRRLNQPQHF
CDR3nt: TGTGCCAGCAGTGAAGGGGGGCGAAGGCTCAATCAGCCCCAGCATTTT
v_gene: TRBV2
d_gene: NA
abundance: NA
j_gene: TRBJ1-5

CDR3aa: CASSNGDEQYF
CDR3nt: TGTGCCAGCAGCAACGGTGACGAGCAGTACTTC
v_gene: TRBV6-2/TRBV6-3
d_gene: NA
abundance: NA
j_gene: TRBJ2-7

CDR3aa: CATRTGTNTEAFF
CDR3nt: TGTGCCACCCGGACAGGGACAAACACTGAAGCTTTCTTT
v_gene: TRBV6-5
d_gene: TRBD1
abundance: NA
j_gene: TRBJ1-1

CDR3aa: CASSSAGGSTGDGYTF
CDR3nt: TGTGCCAGCAGCTCCGCGGGAGGCTCGACCGGGGATGGCTACACCTTC
v_gene: TRBV7-2
d_gene: NA
abundance: NA
j_gene: TRBJ1-2

CDR3aa: CASGRGGNTEAFF
CDR3nt: TGTGCTAGTGGCCGGGGGGGCAACACTGAAGCTTTCTTT
v_gene: TRBV12-5
d_gene: NA
abundance: NA
j_gene: TRBJ1-1